This T cell receptor beta chain is from a study of OX40 agonist ivuxolimab in advanced cancers. About the research overall: Therapy given before enrollment (anti-PD-1, anti-PD-L1 or anti-CTLA-4) was allowed, and around 40% had some. General study findings and limits: Both blood CD4+ and CD8+ T cells showed clonal growth by week 6 at 0.1 to 3.0 mg/kg. More expanded clones were found, on average, in CD8+ than in CD4+ T cells.

Clones were read by immunoSEQ multiplex PCR, and TCRdb kept only the in-frame ones, dropping some. The sample lists about 110,000 clones; 75% to 95% were seen once. The CDR3 runs to 15 residues. Trimming stripped 4 bases from V and 2 bases from J, with 13 bases between. Germline loops: CDR1 SGHDT, CDR2 YYEEEE. Note on this clone: Its matching antigen is unknown.

V usage is TRBV5-6 and J usage is TRBJ1-5, with D perhaps TRBD1 (5 bases). This specimen was CD4+ or CD8+ T cells sorted from blood, taken in a trial of the OX40 agonist ivuxolimab. The receptor was derived from an adult with an advanced solid tumor such as melanoma, head and neck, liver or kidney cancer. The CDR3 DNA is TGTGCCAGCAGCCGGGGCGGGGGTCGCAATCAGCCCCAGCATTTT. Protein: CASSRGGGRNQPQHF. The full variable domain, its missing parts supplied by reference TRBV5-6 and TRBJ1-5, is DAGVTQSPTHLIKTRGQQVTLRCSPKSGHDTVSWYQQALGQGPQFIFQYYEEEERQRGNFPDRFSGHQFPNYSSELNVNALLLGDSALYLCASSRGGGRNQPQHFGDGTRLSIL.